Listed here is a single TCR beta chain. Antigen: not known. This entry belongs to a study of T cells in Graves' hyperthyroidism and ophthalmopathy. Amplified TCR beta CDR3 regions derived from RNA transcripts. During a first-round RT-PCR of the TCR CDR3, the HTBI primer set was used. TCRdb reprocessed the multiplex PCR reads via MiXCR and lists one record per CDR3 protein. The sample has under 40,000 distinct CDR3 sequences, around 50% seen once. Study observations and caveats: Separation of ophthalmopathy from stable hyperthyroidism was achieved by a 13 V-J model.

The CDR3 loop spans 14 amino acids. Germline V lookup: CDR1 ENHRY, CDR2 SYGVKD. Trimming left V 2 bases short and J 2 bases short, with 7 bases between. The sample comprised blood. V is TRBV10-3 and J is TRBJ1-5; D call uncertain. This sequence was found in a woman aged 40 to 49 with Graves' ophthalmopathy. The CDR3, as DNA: TGTGCCATCAGTGAGGCCGGGGGCAATCAGCCCCAGCATTTT. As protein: CAISEAGGNQPQHF.